A selection of T cell receptor beta chains follows, all from one sample in a study of blood T cell repertoires in COVID-19. Using immunoSEQ multiplex PCR, the repertoire was profiled, and TCRdb retains in-frame clones only, with some absent. The table records about 520,000 clones, 80% to 90% of them present only once. Sequencing was carried out using peripheral blood. The source is a human donor in a cohort sampled during active COVID-19. The CDR3 runs from the conserved cysteine through the conserved F or W. The D gene is left open where the match is weak. A clone size is listed for some rows: how often the clone was seen (once, few, many), or a class if it is expanded.

J gene,clone size,D gene,V gene,CDR3 protein,CDR3 DNA
TRBJ1-1,.,.,TRBV6-5,CASRTTGLNTEAFF,TGTGCCAGCAGAACGACAGGTTTGAACACTGAAGCTTTCTTT
TRBJ2-3,.,TRBD2,TRBV3-1/TRBV3-2,CASSQETSGRADTQYF,TGTGCCAGCAGCCAAGAGACTAGCGGGAGGGCAGATACGCAGTATTTT
TRBJ1-6,.,TRBD1,TRBV15,CATSRDREGANSPLHF,TGTGCCACCAGCAGAGATCGGGAGGGGGCGAATTCACCCCTCCACTTT
TRBJ1-5,once,.,TRBV7-2,CASSSDSHSNQPQHF,TGTGCCAGCAGTTCCGACAGCCATAGCAATCAGCCCCAGCATTTT
TRBJ2-1,.,TRBD2,TRBV19,CASSLAGGPQQFF,TGTGCCAGTAGTTTAGCGGGAGGGCCTCAGCAGTTCTTC
TRBJ1-2,.,TRBD1,TRBV15,CATSRGTDRGVNGYTF,TGTGCCACCAGCAGAGGCACTGACAGGGGAGTAAATGGCTACACCTTC
TRBJ2-7,.,TRBD2,TRBV9,CASSPLSGRRTYEQYF,TGTGCCAGCAGCCCACTAAGCGGGAGACGGACCTACGAGCAGTACTTC
TRBJ1-1,few,.,TRBV19,CASRVGPSLMNTEAFF,TGTGCCAGTAGGGTGGGGCCGTCCCTTATGAACACTGAAGCTTTCTTT
TRBJ1-1,.,TRBD1,TRBV5-6,CASSLGQGASYAEAFF,TGTGCCAGCAGCTTGGGACAGGGGGCCTCTTATGCTGAAGCTTTCTTT
TRBJ2-6,.,TRBD1,TRBV30,CAWSGDRDSPGANVLTF,TGTGCCTGGAGCGGGGACAGGGATTCACCTGGGGCCAACGTCCTGACTTTC
TRBJ2-7,.,TRBD2,TRBV19,CASGWTSGNPYEQYF,TGTGCCAGTGGGTGGACTAGCGGGAACCCCTACGAGCAGTACTTC
TRBJ2-1,.,.,TRBV7-3,CASSLREASYNEQFF,TGTGCCAGCAGCCTTCGAGAGGCAAGCTACAATGAGCAGTTCTTC
TRBJ2-1,once,TRBD2,TRBV19,CASSMPGLAVTYNEQFF,TGTGCCAGTAGTATGCCCGGACTAGCTGTTACCTACAATGAGCAGTTCTTC
TRBJ2-5,.,.,TRBV7-2,CASSLIRQGRAQETQYF,TGTGCCAGCAGCTTAATAAGGCAGGGGAGGGCCCAGGAGACCCAGTACTTC
TRBJ2-1,.,.,TRBV7-2,CASISPGGLSYNEQFF,TGTGCCAGCATCTCTCCGGGGGGCCTTTCCTACAATGAGCAGTTCTTC
TRBJ2-1,.,TRBD2,TRBV6-5,CASSLRGGFYNEQFF,TGTGCCAGCAGTTTACGGGGGGGTTTCTACAATGAGCAGTTCTTC
TRBJ2-7,few,TRBD2,TRBV28,CASRPLGVAGAVSYEQYF,TGTGCCAGCAGACCTTTGGGGGTAGCGGGAGCGGTATCCTACGAGCAGTACTTC
TRBJ2-1,.,TRBD2,TRBV6-6,CAGSETSGSYNEQFF,TGTGCCGGCAGCGAGACTAGCGGCTCCTACAATGAGCAGTTCTTC
TRBJ1-1,once,.,TRBV27,CASTSRGVNTEAFF,TGTGCCAGCACCTCAAGAGGAGTGAACACTGAAGCTTTCTTT
TRBJ2-2,.,.,TRBV7-2,CASSYVQGTTGELFF,TGTGCCAGCAGTTACGTTCAGGGAACCACCGGGGAGCTGTTTTTT
TRBJ2-1,.,.,TRBV5-1,CASSLAPSNYEQFF,TGCGCCAGCAGCTTGGCGCCTAGCAATTATGAGCAGTTCTTC
TRBJ1-1,.,.,TRBV6-5,CASSYSRLGTEAFF,TGTGCCAGCAGTTACTCGAGGCTTGGCACTGAAGCTTTCTTT
TRBJ1-3,once,TRBD1,TRBV29-1,CSVERGHTIYF,TGCAGCGTTGAAAGGGGGCACACCATATATTTT
TRBJ2-3,once,.,TRBV19,CASKRVSTDTQYF,TGTGCCAGTAAGAGGGTAAGCACAGATACGCAGTATTTT
TRBJ2-3,.,TRBD1,TRBV30,CAWSPGTGGTDTQYF,TGTGCCTGGAGTCCAGGGACAGGGGGCACAGATACGCAGTATTTT
TRBJ2-3,.,TRBD2,TRBV10-2,CASRLGQISGRASGDTQYF,TGCGCCAGCAGGCTCGGGCAGATTAGCGGGAGGGCCTCAGGAGATACGCAGTATTTT
TRBJ1-2,.,.,TRBV4-2,CASSPLGTQTNYGYTF,TGTGCCAGCAGCCCGTTGGGGACACAAACTAACTATGGCTACACCTTC
TRBJ2-3,.,.,TRBV9,CASSAQLSTDTQYF,TGTGCCAGCAGCGCCCAACTAAGCACAGATACGCAGTATTTT